This T cell receptor beta chain was sequenced for a study of cytomegalovirus exposure and HLA in healthy donors. As concerns this clone: At one end the junction does not follow the germline gene, possibly because of a read error. The same CDR3 can be traced to other DNA sequences in this sample.

PCR primers comprised 60 Vbeta and 13 Jbeta primers. Sequenced by immunoSEQ multiplex PCR; TCRdb stores in-frame clones only, minus some. The sample includes 150,000 to 200,000 clones, under 75% of them seen just once. The CDR3 has 16 residues. Per germline, CDR1 SGHDT and CDR2 YYEEEE. Material for sequencing was PBMCs. The chain has TRBV5-6 and TRBJ2-5; 10 bases are shared with TRBD2. This TCR came from a man aged 35 to 55 in good health and CMV-seropositive. Written as DNA, the CDR3 is TGTGCCAGCAGTTTGGGGCTAGCGGGGGTCCAAGAGACCCAGTACTTC. Protein: CASSLGLAGVQETQYF.